These 27 T cell receptor beta chains share one sample of origin, sequenced in a study of blood T cell repertoires in COVID-19. TCRdb's copy holds only in-frame clones and misses some; the assay was immunoSEQ multiplex PCR. Of over 30,000 clones listed, 85% to 90% are singletons. The sequenced sample was peripheral blood. The receptors originated from a woman aged 70-85 years with active COVID-19.

V gene TRBV5-8 combines with J gene TRBJ2-1; 9 positions agree with TRBD2. The CDR3 extends over 16 amino acids. The trim removed 5 bases at V and 4 bases at J, leaving 10 bases unmatched. Germline lookup yields CDR1 SGHTS and CDR2 YDEGEE. CDR3 nucleotides: TGTGCCAGCAGTTTGCCGGGACTAGCAGCTTACAATGAGCAGTTCTTC. Residues: CASSLPGLAAYNEQFF.

The rearrangement joins TRBV6-2 or TRBV6-3 to TRBJ2-5; D not certain. This CDR3 is 15 amino acids long. CDR1 is MNHEY, CDR2 SVGEGT, per germline. V was cut by 1 base and J by 4 bases, with 13 bases left in between. CDR3 coding DNA: TGTGCCAGCAGTTACTTTCGGCTCGGCGGAGAGACCCAGTACTTC. It codes for CASSYFRLGGETQYF.

In this sample, this clone turned up once. One end of the junction is discordant with germline, which a read error may explain. The chain links TRBV7-2 to TRBJ1-2; D may be TRBD1 (6 bases). CDR1 SGHTA and CDR2 FQGNSA come from the germline V gene. The CDR3 extends over 17 amino acids. CDR3 DNA: TGTGCCAGCACCTTAACAGCCGTTTGGGGGCGGAACTATGGCTACACCTTC. This translates into CASTLTAVWGRNYGYTF.

The rearrangement links TRBV5-4 to TRBJ2-5; 8 bases fit TRBD1. The CDR3 consists of 15 residues. CDR1 and CDR2 (germline): SGHNT, YYREEE (reference sequence). The J segment lost 5 bases and the V segment lost 5 bases, leaving 11 bases of the junction unmatched. CDR3 in amino acids: CASSSGGNPGETQYF. CDR3 nucleotide sequence: TGTGCCAGCAGTTCAGGGGGCAACCCCGGGGAGACCCAGTACTTC. The complete variable domain, with remaining parts taken from reference TRBV5-4 and TRBJ2-5, reads ETGVTQSPTHLIKTRGQQVTLRCSSQSGHNTVSWYQQALGQGPQFIFQYYREEENGRGNFPPRFSGLQFPNYSSELNVNALELDDSALYLCASSSGGNPGETQYFGPGTRLLVL.

This chain links TRBV7-2 with TRBJ1-5; the D gene is possibly TRBD1 (6 bases). V lost 1 base and J lost 2, with 9 bases in between. CDR3 size: 15 residues. Germline V gene lookup returns CDR1 SGHTA and CDR2 FQGNSA. CDR3 bases: TGTGCCAGCAGCTTAGAACAGGGAGGCAATCAGCCCCAGCATTTT. The encoded protein is CASSLEQGGNQPQHF. The whole variable domain, filled in from reference TRBV7-2 and TRBJ1-5, reads GAGVSQSPSNKVTEKGKDVELRCDPISGHTALYWYRQSLGQGLEFLIYFQGNSAPDKSGLPSDRFSAERTGGSVSTLTIQRTQQEDSAVYLCASSLEQGGNQPQHFGDGTRLSIL.

This clone appeared once. The chain employs TRBV5-5 and TRBJ2-7, with TRBD2 as a possible D gene (6 bases). The CDR3 is made up of 11 amino acids. Trimming stripped 4 bases from V and 7 bases from J, with 9 bases between. Germline V gene sequence: CDR1 SGHKS, CDR2 YYEKEE (reference sequence). The chain's CDR3 is CASSLGGEQYF. Written as DNA, the CDR3 is TGTGCCAGCAGCCTTGGGGGGGAGCAGTACTTC.

The V gene is TRBV6-5, the J gene TRBJ2-7, with D perhaps matching TRBD2 (6 bases). With 6 bases removed from V and 5 bases from J, the gap between germline ends came to 17 bases. Germline-derived CDR1 and CDR2 are MNHEY and SVGAGI. This CDR3 spans 14 amino acids. The CDR3 loop reads CASRGRRESNEQYF. Here the CDR3 DNA reads TGTGCCAGCAGGGGGCGGAGGGAATCCAACGAGCAGTACTTC.

The chain couples TRBV29-1 to TRBJ1-1, with D perhaps matching TRBD1 (5 bases). CDR3 length equals 13 residues. The V and J ends lost 4 bases and 1 base respectively, with 10 bases between them. Looked up from germline, CDR1 is SQVTM and CDR2 is ANQGSEA. CDR3 sequence: CSVADNKNTEAFF. Here the CDR3 DNA reads TGCAGCGTTGCGGACAATAAGAACACTGAAGCTTTCTTT.

This chain links TRBV6-6 with TRBJ1-1; possibly TRBD1 for D (5 bases). V was cut by 4 bases and J by 1 base, with 10 bases left in between. Per the germline V gene, CDR1 is MNHNY and CDR2 is SVGAGI (reference sequence). This CDR3 region has 14 residues. The CDR3: CASSSTGGNTEAFF. DNA of the CDR3: TGTGCCAGCAGTTCGACGGGGGGGAACACTGAAGCTTTCTTT.

The chain recombines TRBV7-9 with TRBJ2-5; D may be TRBD2 (7 bases). The CDR3 spans 14 residues. V was trimmed by 1 base and J by 5 bases, leaving 11 bases between them. Germline-derived CDR1 and CDR2 are SEHNR and FQNEAQ (reference sequence). The CDR3 protein is CASSLEGGPETQYF. Here the CDR3 DNA reads TGTGCCAGCAGCTTAGAGGGGGGGCCCGAGACCCAGTACTTC.

The chain links TRBV2 to TRBJ2-3; maybe TRBD2 (6 bases). Trimming removed 4 bases at V and 0 bases at J, with 8 bases between. The germline CDR1 and CDR2 sequences are SNHLY and FYNNEI. The CDR3 extends over 14 amino acids. The CDR3 coding sequence is TGTGCCAGCAGTGTAGCGGCCAGCACAGATACGCAGTATTTT. Amino acids: CASSVAASTDTQYF. Together with reference TRBV2 and TRBJ2-3, the CDR3 gives the full variable domain: EPEVTQTPSHQVTQMGQEVILRCVPISNHLYFYWYRQILGQKVEFLVSFYNNEISEKSEIFDDQFSVERPDGSNFTLKIRSTKLEDSAMYFCASSVAASTDTQYFGPGTRLTVL.

This clone was recorded only once. The rearrangement uses TRBV5-6 and TRBJ2-3; 8 bases agree with TRBD2. Trimming took 4 bases from V and 3 from J; bases not matched to a gene: 4. Germline CDR1 reads SGHDT; CDR2 reads YYEEEE. There are 14 residues in the CDR3. In DNA form, the CDR3 reads TGTGCCAGCAGCGCCGGACTAGCTACAGATACGCAGTATTTT. Translating gives CASSAGLATDTQYF.

The chain uses TRBV28 and TRBJ2-3; 7 bases align to TRBD2. V shed 4 bases, J shed 2 bases, and the junction held 3 bases outside the gene matches. From germline, CDR1 is MDHEN and CDR2 SYDVKM. This CDR3 comprises 14 residues. CDR3 protein: CASSSGGYTDTQYF. CDR3 coding DNA: TGTGCCAGCAGTTCCGGGGGGTACACAGATACGCAGTATTTT.

The J gene is TRBJ1-1, the V gene TRBV5-1, with D unclear. The CDR3 extends over 16 amino acids. Germline lookup yields CDR1 SGHRS and CDR2 YFSETQ. Deletions cut 4 bases from V and 4 bases from J, with 20 bases between. In DNA, the CDR3 is TGCGCCAGCAGCCTTGGTACTCGATCGGCGGGCACTGAAGCTTTCTTT. It specifies CASSLGTRSAGTEAFF.

V is TRBV6-5 and J is TRBJ2-1; TRBD2 aligns across 8 bases. The germline gives CDR1 MNHEY, CDR2 SVGAGI. CDR3 length equals 13 residues. V shed 5 bases and J 6 bases; nucleotides not matched to a gene: 3. In nucleotides, the CDR3 is TGTGCCAGCAGTAAGGGACTAGTCAATGAGCAGTTCTTC. This translates into CASSKGLVNEQFF.

J is TRBJ2-7 and V is TRBV30; D is unresolved. V lost 0 bases to trimming and J lost 4 bases, with 7 bases between them. This CDR3 is built from 12 residues. Germline V gene sequence: CDR1 GTSNPN, CDR2 SVGIG (reference sequence). The CDR3 nucleotides read TGTGCCTGGAGTGTACGAGGTTACGAGCAGTACTTC. It is translated as CAWSVRGYEQYF.

The V call is TRBV2, the J call TRBJ1-5; the match to TRBD1 covers 7 bases. CDR3 length: 14 amino acids. Germline V gene data show CDR1 as SNHLY and CDR2 as FYNNEI. After removal of 6 bases from V and 0 bases from J, the junction contained 2 bases not matched to a gene. The CDR3 DNA follows: TGTGCCAGCAGACAGGGGAATAGCAATCAGCCCCAGCATTTT. It yields the protein CASRQGNSNQPQHF.

The V gene is TRBV18, the J gene TRBJ1-6, with 10 bases that match TRBD1. The V segment lost 8 bases and the J segment 8 bases; nucleotides outside the gene matches: 6. Germline CDR1 reads KGHSH; CDR2 reads LQKENI. The CDR3 is made up of 14 amino acids. This CDR3 reads CASTATGGDSPLHF. CDR3 nucleotide sequence: TGTGCCAGCACGGCGACAGGGGGCGATTCACCCCTCCACTTT. Full variable domain (missing parts from reference TRBV18 and TRBJ1-6): NAGVMQNPRHLVRRRGQEARLRCSPMKGHSHVYWYRQLPEEGLKFMVYLQKENIIDESGMPKERFSAEFPKEGPSILRIQQVVRGDSAAYFCASTATGGDSPLHFGNGTRLTVT.

J is TRBJ2-7 and V is TRBV9; 7 bases are a match to TRBD2. V shed 0 bases, J shed 5 bases, and the junction held 8 bases outside the gene matches. The CDR3 spans 15 residues. Germline CDR1 and CDR2: SGDLS and YYNGEE. The CDR3 sequence is CASSVVGSGFHEQYF. CDR3 DNA sequence: TGTGCCAGCAGCGTAGTGGGTAGCGGGTTCCACGAGCAGTACTTC.

The chain has TRBV27 and TRBJ1-5; D gene uncertain. This CDR3 region has 16 residues. The germline V gene encodes CDR1 MNHEY and CDR2 SMNVEV (reference sequence). V lost 3 bases, J lost 3 bases, and 15 bases lay in between. The CDR3: CASSFSGSGNNQPQHF. The DNA for the CDR3 is TGTGCCAGCAGTTTTTCGGGCAGCGGCAACAATCAGCCCCAGCATTTT.

V gene TRBV7-2 combines with J gene TRBJ1-1, with 9 bases lining up with TRBD1. Germline V gene data show CDR1 as SGHTA and CDR2 as FQGNSA. With V trimmed by 5 bases and J by 4 bases, 14 bases remained unmatched. The CDR3 spans 17 residues. The CDR3 nucleotides are TGTGCCAGCAGCCTCACCGGGACAGGGTTTAGGGGCACTGAAGCTTTCTTT. It is translated as CASSLTGTGFRGTEAFF.

V usage is TRBV27 and J usage is TRBJ1-4, with D possibly being TRBD1 (5 bases). CDR3 length equals 15 residues. The V gene's germline CDR1 is MNHEY and CDR2 SMNVEV (reference sequence). V was trimmed by 6 bases and J by 5 bases, leaving 16 bases between them. CDR3 coding DNA: TGTGCCAGCAGACGAATGGGGGGGGACAATGAAAAACTGTTTTTT. Translated, it gives CASRRMGGDNEKLFF. Looking up the rest from reference TRBV27 and TRBJ1-4 gives the full variable domain: EAQVTQNPRYLITVTGKKLTVTCSQNMNHEYMSWYRQDPGLGLRQIYYSMNVEVTDKGDVPEGYKVSRKEKRNFPLILESPSPNQTSLYFCASRRMGGDNEKLFFGSGTQLSVL.

The V gene is TRBV12-3 or TRBV12-4, the J gene TRBJ2-7; D gene unclear. This CDR3 spans 12 amino acids. V lost 2 bases to trimming and J lost 6 bases, with 8 bases between them. CDR3 sequence (DNA): TGTGCCAGCAGTTTACGCGCGTCCGAGCAGTACTTC. Its translation is CASSLRASEQYF.

V gene TRBV19 combines with J gene TRBJ2-7; 10 nucleotides match TRBD2. J gave up 1 base and V 4 bases, and 1 base lay outside the gene matches. This CDR3 region has 14 residues. CDR1 is LNHDA, CDR2 SQIVND, per germline (reference sequence). CDR3 DNA sequence: TGTGCCAGTAGTAAGACTAGCGGGTCCTACGAGCAGTACTTC. Translated, it gives CASSKTSGSYEQYF.

The V gene is TRBV7-8, the J gene TRBJ2-1; 8 nucleotides agree with TRBD2. Unmatched junction bases numbered 2, after V lost 6 bases and J lost 4 bases. CDR3 length equals 13 residues. Germline loops: CDR1 SGHVS, CDR2 FQNEAQ. The CDR3 DNA reads as TGTGCCAGCAGTTCGGGGGGGTACAATGAGCAGTTCTTC. It yields the protein CASSSGGYNEQFF.

The J gene is TRBJ2-5, the V gene TRBV3-1 (or the pseudogene TRBV3-2), with D perhaps TRBD2 (5 bases). Germline CDR1 reads LGHDT; CDR2 reads YNNKEL (reference sequence). The CDR3 covers 15 residues. Trimming stripped 4 bases from V and 4 bases from J, with 16 bases between. The CDR3, as DNA: TGTGCCAGCAGCCTGGGCCTACGGGGTCGAGAGACCCAGTACTTC. Amino acid sequence: CASSLGLRGRETQYF.

The chain recombines TRBV12-5 with TRBJ2-2; 8 bases agree with TRBD2. The trim removed 6 bases at V and 0 bases at J, leaving 15 bases unmatched. Germline CDR1 LGHNT, CDR2 FRNRAP. This CDR3 has 19 residues. CDR3 protein: CASGGPGLAGGANTGELFF. The CDR3 DNA is TGTGCTAGTGGGGGCCCCGGATTGGCGGGGGGCGCGAACACCGGGGAGCTGTTTTTT.